The entry below describes one TCR beta chain. It has no known antigen specificity. No qualities accompany the bases; no much larger clone lies one base away. RNA was extracted with the RNeasy kit and roughly 0.45 to 1 ug was reverse transcribed using random hexamers. The immunoSEQ multiplex PCR assay, covering 54 Vbeta and 13 Jbeta segments, was used to amplify TCR beta CDR3 regions. Bias from PCR amplification was corrected by using a synthetic template baseline for primer optimization and for computational correction. In the source study's methods: Reads were assigned to V, D and J genes according to IMGT and analyzed in immunoSEQ Analyzer, with only productive sequences retained. Clonality was computed as one minus Shannon entropy normalized by log2 of the number of productive unique sequences. For each patient and control, public and private clones were evaluated among the 100 most prevalent clones. Clones were defined as Susac-specific if absent from the healthy and MS cohorts, from over a thousand published viral clones and from other ImmuneACCESS disease sequences. TCRdb redid the processing of the public reads, applying fastp at Q25 and MiXCR, and retained in-frame beta chains. Each CDR3 protein gets just one entry, which takes the most common genes and DNA from the rows behind it. The V and J calls reflect TCRdb's pipeline rather than the authors' work. For this sample the table gives some 96,000 distinct CDR3 sequences, of which 95% were detected only once. The biggest ten clones account for 0.3% of the sample.

These data come from a study of CD8 T cells in Susac syndrome (dated by TCRdb to the late 2010s). Regarding the study in general: Of the Susac syndrome patients who were sequenced, 5 or 6 had clinically active disease and eight or nine were in clinical remission. At blood withdrawal, Susac syndrome patients were either therapy-naive, taking corticosteroids (in some cases with IVIg as well), or taking IVIg alone. Whether CD8+ T cell activation and differentiation in Susac syndrome was antigen driven was tested using repertoire sequencing. Clonality of the CD8+ T cell repertoire was compared between more than 10 healthy donors, about 14 Susac syndrome patients and fewer than 16 multiple sclerosis patients. Results and caveats for the whole study, not just this receptor: Clonal expansion was seen in Susac syndrome CD8+ repertoires, peaking in CD8+ TEMRA cells and being greater in clinically active patients than in remitting ones. The study acknowledged that relatively few individuals were included in the TCR sequencing and HLA analysis. Over 15 Susac-specific public clones were identified in the total CD8+ repertoire, and five or six Susac-specific public clones were identified in the CD8+ TEMRA repertoire.

The CDR3 numbers 19 residues from cysteine through phenylalanine. Only the CDR3 DNA stays, 57 bases, in frame from base 1. From V the trimming removes 0 bases and from J it removes 7 bases, while the gene matches leave 19 bases of the junction unaccounted for. Peripheral blood CD8+ and CD4+ T cells from healthy donors, Susac syndrome patients and multiple sclerosis patients were profiled using high-throughput TCR beta sequencing. Susac syndrome patients met recently defined diagnostic criteria for definite or probable disease. Bulk CD8+ and CD4+ T cells were purified by magnetic negative isolation, whereas CD8+ TEMRA cells were enriched by FACS. Blood was collected in EDTA tubes and processed within 24 hours, with PBMCs isolated through density gradient centrifugation. PBMCs destined for TCR sequencing were cryopreserved in liquid nitrogen and later thawed in a 37 °C water bath. Purity of sorted or isolated CD4+, CD8+ and CD8+ TEMRA cells was at least 90%.

The source is a human donor with Susac syndrome. Specimen: CD8+ T cells from PBMCs. The chain is assembled from TRBV23-1 and TRBJ2-5; 8 central nucleotides agree with TRBD2. TRBV23-1 is an open reading frame, and its role is uncertain. The CDR3 region: CASSQSFPSGGHPVVTQYF. The nucleotide sequence is given as TGCGCCAGCAGTCAATCGTTCCCCAGCGGGGGCCACCCCGTCGTGACCCAGTACTTC.